Listed below are T cell receptor beta chains from one sample, sequenced in a study of beta chain features in type 1 diabetes. Sequenced by immunoSEQ multiplex PCR; TCRdb stores in-frame clones only, minus some. Of 600,000 to 700,000 clones listed, approximately 13% are singletons. The sequenced material came from naive CD4+ T cells from blood. The receptor set was obtained from a man aged 25-45 years with type 1 diabetes. CDR3s include the opening cysteine and the closing phenylalanine or tryptophan. The D gene is left open where the match is weak. Clone size, where shown, is once, few, many, or a class for clones that have expanded.

CDR3aa,CDR3nt,j_gene,v_gene,abundance,d_gene
CASKPGDATNEKLFF,TGTGCCAGTAAACCCGGGGATGCAACTAATGAAAAACTGTTTTTT,TRBJ1-4,TRBV19,-,-
CASSAGQIHYEQYF,TGTGCCAGTAGCGCGGGGCAGATACACTACGAGCAGTACTTC,TRBJ2-7,TRBV19,few,-
CSVPEQFF,TGCAGTGTGCCCGAGCAGTTCTTC,TRBJ2-1,TRBV20-1,few,-
CASSYSAGATLYGYTF,TGTGCCAGCAGTTACTCGGCAGGGGCCACCCTCTATGGCTACACCTTC,TRBJ1-2,TRBV6-5,few,-
CAGDFQRGKDGYTF,TGTGCCGGGGATTTCCAACGAGGAAAGGATGGCTACACCTTC,TRBJ1-2,TRBV30,few,-
CASSPRRTGELFF,TGTGCCAGCAGCCCAAGGAGGACCGGGGAGCTGTTTTTT,TRBJ2-2,TRBV7-2,few,-
CASTRYRGSGNTIYF,TGTGCCAGCACCCGGTACAGGGGAAGTGGAAACACCATATATTTT,TRBJ1-3,TRBV7-9,few,TRBD1
CSVRGRLSYEQYF,TGCAGCGTCAGGGGGCGACTATCCTACGAGCAGTACTTC,TRBJ2-7,TRBV29-1,few,TRBD1
CASSPGPNNEQFF,TGTGCCAGCAGCCCCGGTCCCAACAATGAGCAGTTCTTC,TRBJ2-1,TRBV7-2,few,-
CASSALTGTSEKLFF,TGTGCCAGCAGCGCCTTGACCGGGACAAGCGAAAAACTGTTTTTT,TRBJ1-4,TRBV7-8,many,-
CASSATGFSYEQYF,TGTGCCAGCAGCGCCACAGGGTTCTCCTACGAGCAGTACTTC,TRBJ2-7,TRBV9,few,-
CASRPGTATYEQYF,TGTGCCAGCAGGCCCGGGACAGCAACCTACGAGCAGTACTTC,TRBJ2-7,TRBV6-5,-,TRBD1
CSVEDLPSLGEQYF,TGCAGCGTTGAGGACCTACCTTCACTGGGGGAGCAGTACTTC,TRBJ2-7,TRBV29-1,-,-
CASSLQRTALTDTQYF,TGTGCCAGCAGCTTACAACGGACAGCCTTAACAGATACGCAGTATTTT,TRBJ2-3,TRBV7-8,-,-
CASSLQGSDTQYF,TGCGCCAGCAGCCTTCAGGGGTCAGATACGCAGTATTTT,TRBJ2-3,TRBV4-1,-,-
CASSDPSAYEQYF,TGTGCCAGCAGCGACCCATCTGCCTACGAGCAGTACTTC,TRBJ2-7,TRBV6-5,-,-
CASSPRGAGANVLTF,TGTGCCAGCAGCCCTCGAGGGGCTGGGGCCAACGTCCTGACTTTC,TRBJ2-6,TRBV7-2,few,-
CASSAQGEGEQFF,TGTGCCAGCAGTGCCCAGGGGGAAGGCGAGCAGTTCTTC,TRBJ2-1,TRBV2,-,TRBD1
CASSLWQPNSPLHF,TGTGCCAGCAGCTTGTGGCAGCCGAATTCACCCCTCCACTTT,TRBJ1-6,TRBV5-6,few,-
CASLRANEQFF,TGTGCCAGCCTCAGGGCCAATGAGCAGTTCTTC,TRBJ2-1,TRBV19,few,-
CASAGTSGSYEQYF,TGTGCCAGCGCCGGGACTAGCGGCTCCTACGAGCAGTACTTC,TRBJ2-7,TRBV18,-,TRBD2
CASSPAVGRTEKLFF,TGTGCCAGCAGTCCCGCGGTCGGTAGGACGGAAAAACTGTTTTTT,TRBJ1-4,TRBV6-5,-,-
CASSWDGSTDTQYF,TGTGCCAGCAGCTGGGACGGTAGCACAGATACGCAGTATTTT,TRBJ2-3,TRBV7-9,few,-
CASSQDGGRETQYF,TGCGCCAGCAGCCAAGACGGAGGGCGAGAGACCCAGTACTTC,TRBJ2-5,TRBV4-3,few,-
CAWTGSNYEQYF,TGTGCCTGGACAGGGTCAAACTACGAGCAGTACTTC,TRBJ2-7,TRBV30,once,-
CASSQEVDRGGFYEQYF,TGCGCCAGCAGCCAGGAGGTGGACAGGGGGGGGTTCTACGAGCAGTACTTC,TRBJ2-7,TRBV4-3,few,TRBD1
CASSDLGVKASPLHF,TGTGCCAGCAGTGACCTGGGGGTTAAGGCTTCACCCCTCCACTTT,TRBJ1-6,TRBV25-1,-,-
CASSDRVGGELFF,TGTGCCAGCAGCGACAGGGTTGGCGGGGAGCTGTTTTTT,TRBJ2-2,TRBV28,few,TRBD1
CASSLGQETQYF,TGTGCCAGCAGCTTGGGTCAAGAGACCCAGTACTTC,TRBJ2-5,TRBV5-4,-,-
CASSSHSGVGSYTF,TGTGCCAGCAGTTCCCATTCGGGGGTTGGAAGCTACACCTTC,TRBJ1-2,TRBV27,few,-
CASSSRKTSTDTQYF,TGTGCCAGCAGCTCGAGGAAAACTAGCACAGATACGCAGTATTTT,TRBJ2-3,TRBV2,-,-
CASGRASYNEQFF,TGTGCCAGCGGGCGGGCCTCCTACAATGAGCAGTTCTTC,TRBJ2-1,TRBV7-2,-,-
CASSSGRSYEQYF,TGTGCCAGCAGCTCGGGACGGTCCTACGAGCAGTACTTC,TRBJ2-7,TRBV5-6,-,-
CASSIRQGAGQPQHF,TGTGCCAGCAGCATTCGACAGGGGGCCGGTCAGCCCCAGCATTTT,TRBJ1-5,TRBV7-2,-,TRBD1
CSVEVGTYEQYF,TGCAGCGTTGAAGTGGGGACCTACGAGCAGTACTTC,TRBJ2-7,TRBV29-1,few,-
CASSLRQGALGETEAFF,TGTGCCAGCAGTTTAAGACAGGGGGCATTGGGTGAAACTGAAGCTTTCTTT,TRBJ1-1,TRBV7-9,-,TRBD1
CASSLWAGTGVHEQYF,TGTGCCAGCAGCTTATGGGCCGGGACAGGGGTTCACGAGCAGTACTTC,TRBJ2-7,TRBV11-2,few,TRBD1
CAWTRQGGGTDTQYF,TGTGCCTGGACTCGCCAAGGGGGAGGTACAGATACGCAGTATTTT,TRBJ2-3,TRBV30,-,-
CASSDEGVSSYNEQFF,TGTGCCAGCAGTGACGAGGGGGTGAGCTCCTACAATGAGCAGTTCTTC,TRBJ2-1,TRBV6-4,few,-
CAWSVGGTNEKLFF,TGTGCCTGGAGTGTCGGGGGAACTAATGAAAAACTGTTTTTT,TRBJ1-4,TRBV30,-,-
CASSLGEPQHF,TGTGCCAGCAGCTTAGGGGAGCCCCAGCATTTT,TRBJ1-5,TRBV7-2,-,-
CASSNRISGNTIYF,TGTGCCAGCAGCAACAGGATCTCTGGAAACACCATATATTTT,TRBJ1-3,TRBV21-1,-,-
CASSDSGGRYWYF,TGTGCCAGCAGTGATAGCGGGGGTCGTTACTGGTACTTC,TRBJ2-5,TRBV25-1,few,TRBD2
CASSQSGQGLSGANVLTF,TGCGCCAGCAGTCAATCGGGGCAGGGGCTCTCTGGGGCCAACGTCCTGACTTTC,TRBJ2-6,TRBV23-1,few,-
CASSLTPGGRVSYEQYF,TGTGCCAGCAGTCTGACCCCCGGGGGCAGGGTCTCCTACGAGCAGTACTTC,TRBJ2-7,TRBV28,few,-
CASSLDRGQNTGELFF,TGTGCCAGCAGCCTAGACAGGGGGCAAAACACCGGGGAGCTGTTTTTT,TRBJ2-2,TRBV9,-,TRBD1
CASSQEFGGGAIGELFF,TGCGCCAGCAGCCAAGAATTTGGCGGGGGGGCGATCGGGGAGCTGTTTTTT,TRBJ2-2,TRBV4-3,few,TRBD2
CAWSQGADTQYF,TGTGCCTGGAGCCAGGGGGCAGATACGCAGTATTTT,TRBJ2-3,TRBV30,-,TRBD1
CASSFSGKNSPLHF,TGTGCCAGCAGCTTTTCAGGAAAGAATTCACCCCTCCACTTT,TRBJ1-6,TRBV11-2,few,-
CASSVGENTGELFF,TGTGCCAGCAGCGTCGGGGAGAACACCGGGGAGCTGTTTTTT,TRBJ2-2,TRBV9,-,-
CAISGQGESNEQFF,TGTGCCATCAGTGGTCAGGGAGAGTCCAATGAGCAGTTCTTC,TRBJ2-1,TRBV10-3,-,-
CASSQVGAADEKLFF,TGTGCCAGCAGCCAAGTTGGGGCCGCGGATGAAAAACTGTTTTTT,TRBJ1-4,TRBV4-2,-,-
CASSRDRGADGYTF,TGTGCCAGCAGTCGTGATCGGGGGGCTGATGGCTACACCTTC,TRBJ1-2,TRBV6-6,few,-
CATSRARGETQYF,TGTGCCACCAGCAGAGCCAGGGGAGAGACCCAGTACTTC,TRBJ2-5,TRBV15,few,-
CASRPDRAGNTIYF,TGTGCCAGCAGGCCGGACAGGGCTGGAAACACCATATATTTT,TRBJ1-3,TRBV7-2,few,TRBD1
CAWSVSDHEQFF,TGTGCCTGGAGTGTATCCGATCATGAGCAGTTCTTC,TRBJ2-1,TRBV30,few,-
CASSKPPESSYNEQYF,TGTGCCAGCAGTAAACCTCCCGAGAGCTCCTACAATGAGCAGTACTTC,TRBJ2-5,TRBV6-6,-,-
CASSPRTGSTDTQYF,TGTGCCAGCAGCCCGCGGACAGGGAGCACAGATACGCAGTATTTT,TRBJ2-3,TRBV7-9,few,TRBD1
CASSQVTGGKLFF,TGTGCCAGCAGCCAAGTGACAGGGGGAAAACTGTTTTTT,TRBJ1-4,TRBV4-2,-,TRBD1